The T cell receptor beta chain described here comes from a study of blood T cell repertoires in COVID-19 (dated by TCRdb to 2020 to 2021). In the study overall: Samples from collaborators originated in the United States, Italy and Spain and spanned both the acute and convalescent phases of COVID-19. The prospective study material was composed of cDNA or gDNA derived from T cells, B-cell-depleted T cells, or PBMCs. HLA class I and class II types, where available, came from metadata supplied by the sample provider rather than from assay-based typing. The repertoires were released in a freely available public database intended as a resource for research on the immune response to SARS-CoV-2. The dataset comprised deeply sampled blood TCRbeta repertoires from subjects exposed to, actively infected with, or recovered from COVID-19. The sample metadata nearly always contained a de-identified subject ID, COVID-19 status, age in years and sex. Samples came from the ongoing ImmuneRACE study (first 160 participants) plus 1,254 subjects from 6 global collaborators.

V loses 4 bases, J loses 5 bases, and the germline ends lie 17 bases apart. Via the germline V gene, CDR1 is KGHSH and CDR2 LQKENI. Including cysteine and phenylalanine, the CDR3 has 15 amino acids. Left in the record is the CDR3 DNA by itself, 45 bases read in frame from the first base. In Seattle, one collaborating source enrolled patients while the infection was active and tracked those patients longitudinally over the course of disease. Whole blood was collected in K2EDTA tubes by collaborating institutions according to the institutions' own protocols. For TCRbeta analysis, collaborators shipped samples as frozen whole blood, isolated PBMCs, or DNA extracted from either of those sample types. The immunoSEQ Assay, a bias-controlled multiplex PCR, was used to amplify TCRbeta CDR3 regions from genomic DNA. As for the original processing: The number of nucleated cells in each sample was estimated by amplification of reference gene primers within the assay. Sequence reads were collapsed and filtered to measure the absolute abundance of every unique TCRbeta CDR3 rearrangement. For each sample, productive Simpson clonality was calculated by taking the square root of Simpson's diversity index across productive rearrangements. The table comes from immuneACCESS by way of TCRdb, which keeps in-frame sequences with V and J called. Part of the clones is missing from these tables; in studies checked, under half for an unresolved V gene and the rest for unknown reasons. V, J and clone size are those of that table, while D and trimming were read from the DNA. The table for this sample lists roughly 190,000 clones; around 80% of them were counted only once. The ten largest make up more than 12% of the sample.

Points the paper makes about the study in general: How much clinical and demographic metadata was included differed by source and by participant, and the metadata was provided uncurated.

On this clone itself: Its antigen remains unidentified. Base qualities were left out, and no much larger clone turns up one base away.

This sequence uses TRBV18 and TRBJ1-1; no D gene is confidently identified. The sequence derives from a woman aged 65 to 85 with COVID-19, enrolled during active disease. The source material was peripheral blood. CDR3 protein: CASSLLIRTQTEAFF. The sequenced DNA is TGTGCCAGCTCACTCCTGATCCGAACCCAGACTGAAGCTTTCTTT.